Presented here are 6 T cell receptor beta chains from one specimen sequenced in a study of blood T cell repertoires in COVID-19. Only in-frame clones appear in the TCRdb table, and some are missing; sequencing was by immunoSEQ multiplex PCR. The table lists about 210,000 clones, roughly 84% of them singletons. The sequencing sample was made of peripheral blood. The receptors shown here come from a woman aged 80 or over with acute or convalescent COVID-19.

The rearrangement uses TRBV28 and TRBJ1-5; D not certain. Germline CDR1 MDHEN, CDR2 SYDVKM. V was clipped by 6 bases and J by 4 bases, with 10 bases between them. The CDR3 sequence is 13 residues long. CDR3 DNA: TGTGCCAGCAGCCAACAGAGAAATCAGCCCCAGCATTTT. Its translation is CASSQQRNQPQHF.

The gene calls are TRBV19 and TRBJ1-2; maybe TRBD1 (6 bases). The CDR3 runs 11 residues. Trimming stripped 8 bases from V and 5 bases from J, with 9 bases between. Per germline, CDR1 LNHDA and CDR2 SQIVND (reference sequence). CDR3 coding DNA: TGTGCCAGTGCGAGGGGGTATGGCTACACCTTC. Protein sequence: CASARGYGYTF.

The genes are TRBV7-9 and TRBJ1-1; tentative D call: TRBD1 (5 bases). This CDR3 contains 15 residues. Looked up from germline, CDR1 is SEHNR and CDR2 is FQNEAQ (reference sequence). V was cut by 1 base and J by 3 bases, with 12 bases left in between. CDR3 sequence: CASSLEGGGYTEAFF. The CDR3 DNA follows: TGTGCCAGCAGCTTAGAGGGCGGGGGGTACACTGAAGCTTTCTTT.

The chain has TRBV12-3 or TRBV12-4 and TRBJ1-2; 8 nucleotides line up with TRBD1. This CDR3 region has 13 residues. The V and J ends lost 6 bases and 6 bases, in that order; junction bases with no gene match: 6. As DNA, the CDR3 is TGTGCCAGCAGGTCGACAGGGGTCCATGGCTACACCTTC. It is translated as CASRSTGVHGYTF.

This clone has more than one count but fewer than ten. The chain uses TRBV24-1 and TRBJ2-5; 11 bases are shared with TRBD2. The junction had 10 bases not matched to a gene; V was cut back by 6 bases and J by 2 bases. The germline gives CDR1 KGHDR, CDR2 SFDVKD. The CDR3 consists of 17 residues. The CDR3: CATSKTSGLAVQETQYF. CDR3 bases: TGTGCCACCAGTAAAACGTCGGGACTAGCGGTACAAGAGACCCAGTACTTC.

The chain joins TRBV11-3 to TRBJ2-1; possible D gene TRBD1, 5 bases. Trimming removed 4 bases from V and 1 base from J, with 17 bases in between. Germline CDR1 SGHNT, CDR2 YENEEA. This CDR3 spans 17 amino acids. The CDR3 reads CASSSTWGDSSYNEQFF. CDR3 DNA sequence: TGTGCCAGCAGCTCAACCTGGGGCGACAGTTCCTACAATGAGCAGTTCTTC.